The text below deals with one TCR beta chain. The data belong to a study of T cell changes during pregnancy in multiple sclerosis. TCRdb keeps only in-frame clones here, not all; method: immunoSEQ multiplex PCR. The table includes more than 80,000 clones, nearly 95% detected once. With 7 bases removed from V and 0 bases from J, the gap between germline ends came to 12 bases. Germline loops: CDR1 GTSNPN, CDR2 SVGIG (reference sequence). The CDR3 has 13 amino acids. The specimen was peripheral blood, collected in the second trimester of pregnancy. The rearrangement uses TRBV30 and TRBJ1-1; D not certain. The clonotype comes from a female donor with multiple sclerosis, enrolled in a pregnancy study. The CDR3 DNA is TGTGCCTATGAATCGGGGATGAACACTGAAGCTTTCTTT. It codes for CAYESGMNTEAFF.